This T cell receptor (beta chain) was recorded in a study of neurological immune-mediated disorders. General study findings and limits: The study found no CDR3 amino acid sequences shared by expanded clones across subjects, suggesting private repertoires in all groups.

cDNA was made by 5'RACE with 10-nucleotide random UMIs. MiXCR, run by TCRdb on the 5' RACE reads, gives a single entry per CDR3 protein. The sample contains about 51,000 distinct CDR3 sequences, approximately 16% of which appear only once. J was trimmed by 6 bases and V by 2 bases; bases with no gene match: 8. The CDR3 runs 17 residues. Germline V CDR1 and CDR2: SGHRS, YFSETQ. Comments on this clonotype: Its antigen is unidentified.

This clonotype was sampled from a man aged 55 to 70 in good health. This chain links TRBV5-1 with TRBJ2-1; TRBD2 matches 13 bases. The specimen sequenced was PBMCs. The CDR3 nucleotides read TGCGCCAGCAGCTTCTTCACTAGCGGGAGGGCTGGCAATGAGCAGTTCTTC. It specifies CASSFFTSGRAGNEQFF.